This TCR beta chain is from a study of Ad26.COV2.S vaccination and SARS-CoV-2 variants. As to this clone: Its specificity is unknown.

The CDR3 loop spans 19 amino acids. CDR1 and CDR2 (germline): KGHSH, LQKENI. With 2 bases clipped from V and 0 bases from J, the junction kept 15 bases outside the gene matches. Treatment here: some 20 received Ad26.COV2.S at low or high dose, single or two shots; about five received placebo; per-sample allocation not given. Material that was analyzed had been drawn on day 63 after the first vaccine or placebo injection. Expression of Wuhan-strain SARS-CoV-2 spike came from the Ad26 vector that formed the vaccine. Findings and caveats of the study: Following vaccination, spike-specific CD8+ and CD4+ T cell responses reportedly exhibited substantial breadth. Non-spike TCR breadth did not differ much between vaccine and placebo recipients.

Generated by immunoSEQ multiplex PCR, the TCRdb table keeps only in-frame clones and is missing some. The sample consists of over 250,000 clones, around 87% of them appearing once. The input for sequencing was peripheral blood, taken in a trial of Ad26.COV2.S vaccine versus placebo. The clonotype originates from a person between 18 and 60 years old who received the Ad26.COV2.S COVID-19 vaccine or a placebo. The chain uses TRBV18 and TRBJ1-1; TRBD1 matches at 7 bases. The CDR3 region has the DNA TGTGCCAGCTCACCAGGCTATTCGGACAGGCTTTTTATGAACACTGAAGCTTTCTTT. This gives the protein CASSPGYSDRLFMNTEAFF.